These 26 T cell receptor beta chains were sequenced from one sample in a study of blood T cell repertoires in COVID-19. Repertoires were generated with immunoSEQ multiplex PCR, while TCRdb's copy carries only in-frame clones and drops some. The sample lists around 28,000 clones; 70% to 90% were seen once. The material sequenced was peripheral blood. These receptor sequences come from a human donor in a cohort sampled during active COVID-19.

This chain uses TRBV9 with TRBJ2-7; TRBD1 matches 7 bases. Trimming removed 0 bases from V and 5 bases from J; junction bases left unmatched: 11. Germline V gives CDR1 SGDLS, CDR2 YYNGEE. The CDR3 extends over 16 amino acids. The CDR3 nucleotides are TGTGCCAGCAGCGTAGGCCCCGGACAGGCCAGGGACGAGCAGTACTTC. Amino acid sequence: CASSVGPGQARDEQYF.

This clone was detected only once. The chain is built from TRBV7-8 and TRBJ2-7, with D maybe TRBD1 (6 bases). The CDR3 length is 14 residues. The V gene lost 5 bases and the J gene lost 1 base, with 12 bases spanning the gap. In germline, CDR1 is SGHVS, CDR2 FQNEAQ. CDR3 region: CASSQMDRSYEQYF. The CDR3 DNA reads as TGTGCCAGCAGCCAAATGGACAGATCCTACGAGCAGTACTTC. Using reference TRBV7-8 and TRBJ2-7 for the parts outside the CDR3, the full variable domain is GAGVSQSPRYKVAKRGQDVALRCDPISGHVSLFWYQQALGQGPEFLTYFQNEAQLDKSGLPSDRFFAERPEGSVSTLKIQRTQQEDSAVYLCASSQMDRSYEQYFGPGTRLTVT.

This chain joins TRBV6-5 and TRBJ1-4; D remains ambiguous. V was clipped by 0 bases and J by 6 bases, with 14 bases between them. Per germline, CDR1 MNHEY and CDR2 SVGAGI. The CDR3 has 16 amino acids. The CDR3 nucleotides read TGTGCCAGCAGTTACTCGATTGGGGAGATACATGAAAAACTGTTTTTT. Its translation is CASSYSIGEIHEKLFF.

The chain employs TRBV6-5 and TRBJ1-2; TRBD1 aligns across 8 bases. This CDR3 spans 14 amino acids. Losses at the gene ends were 2 bases for V and 8 bases for J; bases not matched to a gene: 7. CDR1 is MNHEY and CDR2 is SVGAGI in the germline V gene. The CDR3 reads CASSYATGAGGYTF. The DNA for the CDR3 is TGTGCCAGCAGTTACGCGACAGGGGCGGGAGGCTACACCTTC.

As concerns this clone: The conserved closing phenylalanine or tryptophan is absent in this CDR3, likely reflecting a read error. V and J are TRBV10-3 and TRBJ1-6, with D unresolved. Germline V lookup: CDR1 ENHRY, CDR2 SYGVKD. The CDR3 extends over 19 amino acids. The V gene lost 3 bases and the J gene lost 3 bases, with 21 bases spanning the gap. The CDR3 DNA reads TGTGCCATCAGTGATCTAGGAGTTTCGGATGTGAACTATAATTCACCCCTCCACCTT. Translating it yields CAISDLGVSDVNYNSPLHL.

This clone came up a few times. This chain links TRBV5-1 with TRBJ1-1; TRBD1 matches at 7 bases. The germline CDR1 and CDR2 sequences are SGHRS and YFSETQ. V lost 4 bases, J lost 0 bases, and 9 bases stayed unmatched. This CDR3 spans 16 amino acids. Here the CDR3 DNA reads TGCGCCAGCAGCCAGGAACCAGGGGGAATGAACACTGAAGCTTTCTTT. Translating it yields CASSQEPGGMNTEAFF.

J is TRBJ1-6 and V is TRBV11-2; D is perhaps TRBD1 (6 bases). V shed 5 bases and J shed 3 bases, with 11 bases lying between them. The V gene's germline CDR1 is SGHAT and CDR2 FQNNGV. The CDR3 covers 15 residues. The CDR3 DNA sequence: TGTGCCAGCAGCCCAATGACAGGCTATAATTCACCCCTCCACTTT. The encoded protein is CASSPMTGYNSPLHF.

This chain connects TRBV7-2 to TRBJ1-2; the D is unclear. This CDR3 spans 15 amino acids. Trimming cost V 2 bases and J 2 bases, with 12 bases left between them. The germline V gene has CDR1 SGHTA and CDR2 FQGNSA. The chain's CDR3 is CASSLQPEENYGYTF. CDR3 coding DNA: TGTGCCAGCAGCTTACAACCGGAGGAGAACTATGGCTACACCTTC.

The chain recombines TRBV7-8 with TRBJ1-4, with 7 positions matching TRBD1. The CDR3 length is 15 residues. V lost 3 bases and J lost 6; bases outside the gene matches: 7. Germline lookup yields CDR1 SGHVS and CDR2 FQNEAQ. The CDR3 sequence is CASSLETGVYEKLFF. The CDR3 DNA reads as TGTGCCAGCAGCTTGGAAACAGGGGTGTATGAAAAACTGTTTTTT.

V gene TRBV10-1 combines with J gene TRBJ2-7, with 8 nucleotides matching TRBD1. Germline V gene sequence: CDR1 WNHNN, CDR2 SYGVQD (reference sequence). CDR3 size: 13 residues. Trimming at V came to 4 bases and at J to 6 bases, leaving 5 bases not matched to a gene. CDR3 loop: CASSAWTGLEQYF. The DNA of the CDR3 is TGCGCCAGCAGTGCATGGACAGGGCTCGAGCAGTACTTC.

The chain is built from TRBV4-2 and TRBJ1-4; D ambiguous. Between the trimmed V and J ends, which lost 0 bases and 3 bases, there was a span of 11 bases. Germline CDR1 is LGHNA and CDR2 is YNFKEQ. The CDR3 loop spans 16 amino acids. In nucleotides, the CDR3 is TGTGCCAGCAGCCAAGAATTGCCGGGATCTAATGAAAAACTGTTTTTT. It translates to CASSQELPGSNEKLFF.

The J gene is TRBJ2-3, the V gene TRBV9; TRBD2 matches 7 bases. The CDR3 has 15 amino acids. Germline CDR1 and CDR2: SGDLS and YYNGEE. After removal of 7 bases from V and 4 bases from J, the junction contained 12 bases not matched to a gene. CDR3 loop: CASGLRRERSDTQYF. Written as DNA, the CDR3 is TGTGCCAGCGGGTTGAGGCGGGAGCGATCAGATACGCAGTATTTT.

The V gene is TRBV3-1 (or the pseudogene TRBV3-2), the J gene TRBJ2-3, with TRBD2 matching 8 bases. The CDR3 extends over 14 amino acids. Germline assignment: CDR1 LGHDT and CDR2 YNNKEL (reference sequence). The trim removed 4 bases at V and 5 bases at J, leaving 5 bases unmatched. The CDR3 protein is CASSPTSGGDTQYF. In nucleotides, the CDR3 is TGTGCCAGCAGCCCCACGAGCGGGGGAGATACGCAGTATTTT.

The chain joins TRBV19 to TRBJ1-5; 7 nucleotides agree with TRBD1. Losses at the gene ends were 5 bases for V and 0 bases for J; bases not matched to a gene: 4. The CDR3 sequence is 15 residues long. Germline-derived CDR1 and CDR2 are LNHDA and SQIVND (reference sequence). This chain's CDR3 is CASSYTGVSNQPQHF. CDR3 DNA sequence: TGTGCCAGTAGTTATACAGGGGTTAGCAATCAGCCCCAGCATTTT.

This sequence joins TRBV7-3 and TRBJ2-3; 11 bases align to TRBD1. The CDR3 consists of 14 residues. V shed 5 bases, J shed 5 bases, and the junction held 3 bases outside the gene matches. The germline CDR1 and CDR2 sequences are SGHTA and FQGTGA. CDR3 DNA: TGTGCCAGCAGCCGGACAGGGGGCAAAGATACGCAGTATTTT. Protein sequence: CASSRTGGKDTQYF.

The chain links TRBV11-2 to TRBJ2-7, with D unclear. The V and J ends lost 1 base and 6 bases respectively, with 4 bases between them. Germline values: CDR1 SGHAT, CDR2 FQNNGV. The CDR3 loop spans 11 amino acids. CDR3 protein: CASSLAVEQYF. CDR3 sequence (DNA): TGTGCCAGCAGCTTAGCTGTCGAGCAGTACTTC.

This clone was counted between two and nine times. The chain recombines TRBV7-9 with TRBJ2-5, with TRBD2 matching over 7 bases. V trimming: 5 bases; J trimming: 3 bases; junction bases outside the gene matches: 6. The CDR3 sequence is 14 residues long. Per the germline V gene, CDR1 is SEHNR and CDR2 is FQNEAQ (reference sequence). CDR3 loop: CASSPSSGEETQYF. The CDR3 region has the DNA TGTGCCAGCAGCCCTTCTAGCGGCGAAGAGACCCAGTACTTC.

This clone appeared once. V is TRBV2 and J is TRBJ2-7, with D possibly being TRBD1 (5 bases). Trimming took off 7 bases at V and 1 base at J, with 17 bases between the two ends. This CDR3 contains 15 residues. Germline CDR1 SNHLY, CDR2 FYNNEI. The CDR3 here is CASNRQPRLSYEQYF. The CDR3 nucleotides read TGTGCCAGCAATAGACAGCCCCGCTTATCCTACGAGCAGTACTTC.

The rearrangement uses TRBV7-2 and TRBJ1-5, with a weak D call TRBD1 (5 bases). The germline gives CDR1 SGHTA, CDR2 FQGNSA. This CDR3 comprises 15 residues. V lost 4 bases and J 0 bases, leaving 10 bases between the germline ends. CDR3 nucleotides: TGTGCCAGCAGCTCAGCGGGGGGTAGCAATCAGCCCCAGCATTTT. This encodes CASSSAGGSNQPQHF.

The V call is TRBV7-2, the J call TRBJ1-2, with D possibly TRBD1 on 5 matching bases. V lost 1 base, J lost 0 bases, and 9 bases lay in between. The CDR3 extends over 15 amino acids. Germline values: CDR1 SGHTA, CDR2 FQGNSA. CDR3 sequence: CASSLGRGTNYGYTF. The CDR3 coding sequence is TGTGCCAGCAGCTTAGGGCGGGGCACTAACTATGGCTACACCTTC.

This chain uses TRBV2 with TRBJ1-4; D is unresolved. The germline CDR1 and CDR2 sequences are SNHLY and FYNNEI. Trimming removed 8 bases at V and 4 bases at J, with 11 bases between. CDR3 size: 13 residues. The CDR3 is CASGPYDNEKLFF. CDR3 coding DNA: TGTGCCAGCGGCCCGTACGATAATGAAAAACTGTTTTTT.

The chain couples TRBV6-2 or TRBV6-3 to TRBJ2-5; possible D gene TRBD1, 6 bases. CDR1 MNHEY and CDR2 SVGEGT come from the germline V gene. With 5 bases removed from V and 2 bases from J, the gap between germline ends came to 21 bases. The CDR3 extends over 17 amino acids. The CDR3 loop is CASSRLGTPRDQETQYF. CDR3 in DNA: TGTGCCAGCAGTCGCCTAGGGACACCACGGGATCAAGAGACCCAGTACTTC.

This clone was observed once. The chain employs TRBV7-9 and TRBJ1-4, with D hard to call. V gave up 6 bases and J gave up 1 base, with 12 bases separating them. In germline, CDR1 is SEHNR, CDR2 FQNEAQ (reference sequence). The CDR3 sequence is 15 residues long. This CDR3 reads CASREEGLTNEKLFF. DNA for the CDR3: TGTGCCAGCAGGGAGGAGGGTCTAACTAATGAAAAACTGTTTTTT.

V usage is TRBV18 and J usage is TRBJ2-2, with 9 positions matching TRBD1. J lost 2 bases, V lost 4 bases, and 5 bases had no gene match. Germline CDR1 reads KGHSH; CDR2 reads LQKENI. CDR3 length equals 16 residues. The CDR3 DNA is TGTGCCAGCTCACTTCGGACAGGGGTAAACACCGGGGAGCTGTTTTTT. It specifies CASSLRTGVNTGELFF.

This clone was observed a single time. The chain recombines TRBV12-3 or TRBV12-4 with TRBJ2-5, with D unclear. The CDR3 runs 12 residues. V lost 4 bases and J 7 bases, leaving 10 bases between the germline ends. CDR3 DNA: TGTGCCAGCAGTTCTGTCGGTAGGACCCAGTACTTC. Its protein is CASSSVGRTQYF.

This clone occurred once. The rearrangement links TRBV19 to TRBJ1-5, with D perhaps matching TRBD1 (6 bases). CDR1 is LNHDA and CDR2 is SQIVND in the germline V gene (reference sequence). V lost 3 bases and J 0 bases, leaving 21 bases between the germline ends. The CDR3 sequence is 19 residues long. The CDR3 coding sequence is TGTGCCAGTAGTATGAGGGGACATAATATCCCCTATAGCAATCAGCCCCAGCATTTT. This codes for CASSMRGHNIPYSNQPQHF.